The next 21 T cell receptor beta chains were all read from a single sample in a study of radiotherapy plus CTLA-4 blockade in lung cancer. The method was immunoSEQ multiplex PCR; TCRdb's version includes in-frame clones alone and lacks a portion of them. The table records 100,000 or so clones, around 84% of them present only once. The sequenced sample was peripheral blood, obtained from a patient treated with radiotherapy plus ipilimumab. All receptors come from a human donor with non-small cell lung cancer that progressed on radiotherapy plus ipilimumab.

The chain couples TRBV28 to TRBJ2-3; 10 nucleotides match TRBD2. Germline V gene sequence: CDR1 MDHEN, CDR2 SYDVKM. J lost 2 bases, V lost 4 bases, and 3 bases had no gene match. The CDR3 spans 15 residues. The CDR3 sequence is CASSSGLAFTDTQYF. CDR3 DNA: TGTGCCAGCAGTTCGGGACTAGCGTTCACAGATACGCAGTATTTT.

The rearrangement links TRBV11-3 to TRBJ1-1; unclear D gene. The CDR3 sequence is 13 residues long. Germline CDR1 is SGHNT and CDR2 is YENEEA. Trimming left V 2 bases short and J 3 bases short, with 7 bases between. Written as DNA, the CDR3 is TGTGCCAGCAGCTTATCCTGGGACACTGAAGCTTTCTTT. Its protein is CASSLSWDTEAFF.

J is TRBJ1-1 and V is TRBV27; D is perhaps TRBD1 (6 bases). This CDR3 comprises 14 residues. CDR1 MNHEY and CDR2 SMNVEV come from the germline V gene (reference sequence). The V end was cut by 6 bases, the J end by 7 bases, with 18 bases between. CDR3 coding DNA: TGTGCCAGCAGGAGTGGGGGGCGAAGTGTTGAAGCTTTCTTT. As protein: CASRSGGRSVEAFF.

The chain uses TRBV5-1 and TRBJ1-1; TRBD1 aligns across 8 bases. This CDR3 has 15 residues. Germline V gives CDR1 SGHRS, CDR2 YFSETQ. Losses at the gene ends were 1 base for V and 0 bases for J; bases not matched to a gene: 2. In DNA form, the CDR3 reads TGCGCCAGCAGCTTGACAGGGGGTTTGAACACTGAAGCTTTCTTT. Residues: CASSLTGGLNTEAFF.

The chain recombines TRBV7-8 with TRBJ1-1, with D maybe TRBD1 (5 bases). The CDR3 runs 13 residues. CDR1 is SGHVS and CDR2 is FQNEAQ in the germline V gene. With 0 bases removed from V and 5 bases from J, the gap between germline ends came to 7 bases. CDR3 in amino acids: CASSLARGTEAFF. The CDR3 nucleotides read TGTGCCAGCAGCTTAGCGCGGGGGACTGAAGCTTTCTTT.

V and J are TRBV18 and TRBJ2-2, with D possibly called TRBD1 or TRBD2 (5 bases each). The CDR3 is 13 residues long. Deletions cut 3 bases from V and 8 bases from J, with 10 bases between. CDR1 KGHSH and CDR2 LQKENI come from the germline V gene. The CDR3 nucleotides read TGTGCCAGCTCACCCGTCAGGGAGGGGGAGCTGTTTTTT. Translating it yields CASSPVREGELFF.

The chain employs TRBV6-5 and TRBJ2-3, with D possibly being TRBD1 or TRBD2 (5 bases each). CDR1 and CDR2 (germline): MNHEY, SVGAGI. V lost 4 bases and J 4 bases, leaving 15 bases between the germline ends. This CDR3 has 15 amino acids. In nucleotides, the CDR3 is TGTGCCAGCAGTTTGTCAGGGCTCGGGGCAGATACGCAGTATTTT. Translated, it gives CASSLSGLGADTQYF.

The chain employs TRBV27 and TRBJ1-2; 11 bases map to TRBD1. The CDR3 sequence is 16 residues long. V gave up 4 bases and J gave up 4 bases; unmatched junction bases: 8. Germline CDR1 and CDR2: MNHEY and SMNVEV (reference sequence). For the CDR3, the DNA is TGTGCCAGCAGTTACAGCGGGACAGGGGGTTTCTATGGCTACACCTTC. Translating gives CASSYSGTGGFYGYTF.

The rearrangement joins TRBV25-1 to TRBJ2-5, with no clear D. Trimming removed 6 bases from V and 5 bases from J, with 10 bases in between. Per germline, CDR1 MGHDK and CDR2 SYGVNS. The CDR3 is 12 amino acids. Written as DNA, the CDR3 is TGTGCCAGCAGCCGCCGGTGGGAGACCCAGTACTTC. Protein sequence: CASSRRWETQYF.

The chain carries TRBV11-2 and TRBJ2-5; D is possibly TRBD2 (5 bases). Germline assignment: CDR1 SGHAT and CDR2 FQNNGV. The CDR3 sequence is 14 residues long. Trimming cost V 3 bases and J 5 bases, with 13 bases left between them. The CDR3 loop reads CASSFSLSGETQYF. CDR3 bases: TGTGCCAGCAGCTTTTCCCTTTCGGGGGAGACCCAGTACTTC.

This sequence joins TRBV5-1 and TRBJ1-5; D gene uncertain. In germline, CDR1 is SGHRS, CDR2 YFSETQ. Deletions cut 2 bases from V and 6 bases from J, with 9 bases between. This CDR3 contains 13 residues. The CDR3 DNA sequence: TGCGCCAGCAGCTTCGACGGTGGTCAGCCCCAGCATTTT. This encodes CASSFDGGQPQHF.

V and J are TRBV5-6 and TRBJ2-3; TRBD1 agrees at 10 bases. V shed 4 bases, J shed 6 bases, and the junction held 8 bases outside the gene matches. Germline-derived CDR1 and CDR2 are SGHDT and YYEEEE. CDR3 length equals 15 residues. CDR3 nucleotides: TGTGCCAGCAGCGCGGCGGGACAGGGGTTGGATACGCAGTATTTT. It translates to CASSAAGQGLDTQYF.

The J gene is TRBJ1-1, the V gene TRBV28; D gene unclear. Germline V gene sequence: CDR1 MDHEN, CDR2 SYDVKM. The ends were cut back, 5 bases at V and 7 bases at J, with 17 bases in the middle. The CDR3 consists of 14 residues. The CDR3 protein is CASSPPHSRGEAFF. In DNA form, the CDR3 reads TGTGCCAGCAGTCCACCACATAGCCGGGGTGAAGCTTTCTTT.

This clone was seen just once. The chain joins TRBV30 to TRBJ2-1; no reliable D call. With 3 bases removed from V and 3 bases from J, the gap between germline ends came to 6 bases. The V gene's germline CDR1 is GTSNPN and CDR2 SVGIG (reference sequence). CDR3 length: 12 residues. The CDR3 bases are TGTGCCTGGAGCGCTGACTACAATGAGCAGTTCTTC. This codes for CAWSADYNEQFF.

This sequence joins TRBV28 and TRBJ2-7, with a possible D match to TRBD2 (7 bases). This CDR3 has 15 residues. Germline lookup yields CDR1 MDHEN and CDR2 SYDVKM. The germline V and J ends were trimmed by 2 bases and 4 bases, with 15 bases remaining between them. This chain's CDR3 is CASSLGGGALYEQYF. CDR3 DNA: TGTGCCAGCAGTTTAGGCGGGGGCGCTCTGTACGAGCAGTACTTC.

The genes are TRBV5-1 and TRBJ2-5; D perhaps matches TRBD1 (6 bases). Germline loops: CDR1 SGHRS, CDR2 YFSETQ. Trimming removed 7 bases at V and 5 bases at J, with 12 bases between. This CDR3 has 12 amino acids. CDR3: CASGGHGETQYF. The CDR3 coding sequence is TGCGCCAGCGGGGGACATGGCGAGACCCAGTACTTC.

This chain uses TRBV2 with TRBJ1-1, with D uncertain. The germline gives CDR1 SNHLY, CDR2 FYNNEI. The CDR3 consists of 15 residues. V gave up 0 bases and J gave up 1 base, with 9 bases separating them. The DNA of the CDR3 is TGTGCCAGCAGTGAAGCCGAAGACGGGAACACTGAAGCTTTCTTT. This translates into CASSEAEDGNTEAFF.

The chain uses TRBV27 and TRBJ2-5; D is perhaps TRBD1 (6 bases). The CDR3 length is 15 residues. Between the trimmed V and J ends, which lost 3 bases and 5 bases, there was a span of 16 bases. From germline, CDR1 is MNHEY and CDR2 SMNVEV (reference sequence). The CDR3 protein is CASSFAGAVSETQYF. As DNA, the CDR3 is TGTGCCAGCAGTTTCGCAGGGGCTGTATCGGAGACCCAGTACTTC.

The chain uses TRBV5-4 and TRBJ2-5; the D gene is possibly TRBD2 (5 bases). The CDR3 contains 14 residues. Germline CDR1 is SGHNT and CDR2 is YYREEE (reference sequence). The V end was cut by 5 bases, the J end by 5 bases, with 16 bases between. CDR3 DNA sequence: TGTGCCAGCAGTTGGGATTCCGGGGATGAGACCCAGTACTTC. It encodes CASSWDSGDETQYF.

Worth noting for this clone: Its ends do not fully match the called genes, so a read error is possible. This sample includes further DNA sequences coding for the same CDR3. The chain joins TRBV6-5 to TRBJ1-1, with no clear D. The CDR3 is 14 residues long. Germline V gene sequence: CDR1 MNHEY, CDR2 SVGAGI. The CDR3 sequence: CASSYLTGNTEAFF. The CDR3 DNA follows: TGTGCCAGCAGCTACTTGACGGGGAACACTGAAGCTTTCTTT.

V gene TRBV6-1 combines with J gene TRBJ1-5; the D is unclear. Trimming pared 6 bases from V and 5 bases from J, leaving 14 bases between. The CDR3 totals 14 residues. Per the germline V gene, CDR1 is MNHNS and CDR2 is SASEGT. This CDR3 is CASSFYSFDQPQHF. CDR3 sequence (DNA): TGTGCCAGCAGCTTCTACAGTTTCGATCAGCCCCAGCATTTT.